This T cell receptor (beta chain) is from a study of cytomegalovirus exposure and HLA in healthy donors. The PCR made use of 60 Vbeta and 13 Jbeta primers. TCRdb's table, derived via immunoSEQ multiplex PCR, lists solely in-frame clones and lacks some. The table records fewer than 200,000 clones, over 75% of them present only once. The germline gives CDR1 MRHNA, CDR2 SNTAGT. CDR3 length: 15 residues. J lost 4 bases, V lost 6 bases, and 5 bases had no gene match. The sample comprised PBMCs. The sequence derives from a man between 60 and 70 years old in good health and CMV-seronegative. The rearrangement joins TRBV6-4 to TRBJ2-1; 11 positions agree with TRBD2. The CDR3, as DNA: TGTGCCAGCAGCGGACTAGCGGGCCGTTACAATGAGCAGTTCTTC. Translated, it gives CASSGLAGRYNEQFF.